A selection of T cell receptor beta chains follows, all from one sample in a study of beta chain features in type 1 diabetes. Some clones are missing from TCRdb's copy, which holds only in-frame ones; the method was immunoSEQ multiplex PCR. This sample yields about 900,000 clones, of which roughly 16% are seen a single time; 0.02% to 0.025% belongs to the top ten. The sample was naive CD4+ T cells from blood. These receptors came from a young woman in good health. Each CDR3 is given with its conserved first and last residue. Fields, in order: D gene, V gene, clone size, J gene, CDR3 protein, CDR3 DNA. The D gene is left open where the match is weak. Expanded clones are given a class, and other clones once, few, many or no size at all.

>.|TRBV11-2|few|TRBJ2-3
CASSGGTVSTDTQYF
TGTGCCAGCAGCGGGGGGACAGTTAGCACAGATACGCAGTATTTT
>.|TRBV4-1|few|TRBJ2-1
CASSQEGGRRPYNEQFF
TGCGCCAGCAGCCAAGAGGGGGGGCGGCGCCCCTACAATGAGCAGTTCTTC
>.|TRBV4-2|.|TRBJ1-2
CASSPGHSNYGYTF
TGTGCCAGCAGCCCCGGACACTCTAACTATGGCTACACCTTC
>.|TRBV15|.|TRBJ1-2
CATSMQGPTYGYTF
TGTGCCACCAGCATGCAGGGGCCAACCTATGGCTACACCTTC
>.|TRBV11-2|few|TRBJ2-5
CASRNRVETQYF
TGTGCCAGCAGAAACAGGGTCGAGACCCAGTACTTC
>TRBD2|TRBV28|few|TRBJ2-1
CASSHLAGETSYNEQFF
TGTGCCAGCAGCCATCTAGCGGGAGAAACGTCCTACAATGAGCAGTTCTTC
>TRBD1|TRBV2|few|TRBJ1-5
CASGQGVQPQHF
TGTGCCAGCGGTCAGGGGGTTCAGCCCCAGCATTTT
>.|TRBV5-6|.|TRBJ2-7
CASSLAIGLHQEQYF
TGTGCCAGCAGCTTGGCCATCGGACTCCACCAAGAGCAGTACTTC
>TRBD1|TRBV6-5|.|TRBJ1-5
CASALTGDRQPQHF
TGTGCCAGTGCCCTTACAGGGGATCGTCAGCCCCAGCATTTT
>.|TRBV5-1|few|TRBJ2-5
CASSLWGSQIEETQYF
TGCGCCAGCAGCTTGTGGGGCAGCCAAATAGAAGAGACCCAGTACTTC
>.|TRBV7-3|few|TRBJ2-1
CASSSDPDNEQFF
TGTGCCAGCAGCTCGGATCCCGACAATGAGCAGTTCTTC
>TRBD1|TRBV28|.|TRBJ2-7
CASSFSGQVYEQYF
TGTGCCAGCAGTTTCTCGGGACAGGTGTACGAGCAGTACTTC
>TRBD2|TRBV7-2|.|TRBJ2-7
CASSYGGSSYEQYF
TGTGCCAGCAGCTATGGCGGGAGCTCCTACGAGCAGTACTTC
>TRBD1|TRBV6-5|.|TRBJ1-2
CASSRRQGDGYTF
TGTGCCAGCAGTAGAAGACAGGGGGATGGCTACACCTTC
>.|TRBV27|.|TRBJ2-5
CASSLSGLGKTQYF
TGTGCCAGCAGTTTATCGGGCTTGGGTAAGACCCAGTACTTC
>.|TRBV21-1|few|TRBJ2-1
CASSNVAGGDNEQFF
TGTGCCAGCAGCAATGTAGCGGGAGGTGACAATGAGCAGTTCTTC
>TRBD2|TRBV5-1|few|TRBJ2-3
CASSPRTSRADTQYF
TGCGCCAGCAGCCCGAGGACTAGCCGGGCAGATACGCAGTATTTT
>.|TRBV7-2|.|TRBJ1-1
CASSLVTNTEAFF
TGTGCCAGCAGCTTAGTCACGAACACTGAAGCTTTCTTT
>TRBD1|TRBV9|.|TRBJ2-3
CASSVPTGQGTDTQYF
TGTGCCAGCAGCGTACCTACCGGACAGGGGACAGATACGCAGTATTTT
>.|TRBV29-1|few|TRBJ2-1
CSVGGRIWHEQFF
TGCAGCGTTGGGGGTCGCATTTGGCATGAGCAGTTCTTC